This T cell receptor beta chain was obtained from a study of blood T cell repertoires in COVID-19. Participants in the exposed group had met a COVID-19 case in the 2 weeks before joining the study. Losses at the gene ends were 5 bases for V and 2 bases for J; bases not matched to a gene: 3. In germline, CDR1 is LNHDA, CDR2 SQIVND (reference sequence). The CDR3 extends over 14 amino acids. Original handling: How many nucleated cells were present was estimated from reference gene primer amplification. TCRdb's copy holds only in-frame clones and misses some; the assay was immunoSEQ multiplex PCR. The V and J calls and clone size are taken from that table; D and trimming were inferred from the DNA. This sample has a few hundred thousand clones, with about 88% found just once.

The sequenced sample consisted of PBMCs or T cells enriched from blood (not recorded which). This sequence joins TRBV19 and TRBJ1-5; 7 bases agree with TRBD1. This sequence was found in a woman in her twenties or thirties who had been exposed to COVID-19. CDR3 coding DNA: TGTGCCAGTAGTGCAGGGACAGGCAATCAGCCCCAGCATTTT. This encodes CASSAGTGNQPQHF.